The rows below give T cell receptor beta chains drawn from one sample of a study of T cell clonotyping in hematopoietic cell transplantation. Libraries were prepared by immunoSEQ multiplex PCR; TCRdb keeps only in-frame clonotypes and omits some of them. The sample holds 10,000 or so clones, about 90% seen once. The material was PBMCs, obtained 180 days after allogeneic stem cell transplant. The source is a human patient who had an allogeneic stem cell transplant, so the T cells may come from the graft donor. The donor label of this sample is uncertain. Some clones in this sample may be carry-over from other donors' samples. Both conserved end residues are part of each CDR3. A D gene is named only where the DNA matches it firmly. Expanded clones are given a class, and other clones once, few, many or no size at all.

>few|TRBJ1-1|TRBV29-1|-
TGCAGCGTTGACAGGGGTACTGAAGCTTTCTTT
CSVDRGTEAFF
>-|TRBJ1-6|TRBV6-5|-
TGTGCCACCTTACAGGAATATAATTCACCCCTCCACTTT
CATLQEYNSPLHF
>-|TRBJ2-7|TRBV6-6|-
TGTGCCAGCAGTTACCACCCAAAAAACCACTACGAGCAGTACTTC
CASSYHPKNHYEQYF
>-|TRBJ1-1|TRBV7-8|-
TGTGCCAGCAGCTTAGCAGGGAGAAACACTGAAGCTTTCTTT
CASSLAGRNTEAFF
>-|TRBJ1-6|TRBV5-2|-
TGCGCCAGCAGCCAGCCGGGACAGTATAATTCACCCCTCCACTTT
CASSQPGQYNSPLHF
>once|TRBJ2-7|TRBV5-1|-
TGCGCCAGCAGCTTTGGGCCTGGGAGCAGCGGCGAGCAGTACTTC
CASSFGPGSSGEQYF
>-|TRBJ1-2|TRBV5-1|-
TGCGCCAGCAGCGCGGCCCGGGACTTCCGAGATGGCTACACCTTC
CASSAARDFRDGYTF
>-|TRBJ2-7|TRBV30|-
TGTGCCTGGAATCGGCCGGGTGCCTCCTACGAGCAGTACTTC
CAWNRPGASYEQYF
>-|TRBJ1-5|TRBV28|-
TGTGCCAGCAGTTTATGGACAGGTGGGGCTCAGCCCCAGCATTTT
CASSLWTGGAQPQHF
>-|TRBJ2-1|TRBV7-8|TRBD2
TGTGCCAGCAGCTGGGGGCTAGCGGGGGAGTCCTACAATGAGCAGTTCTTC
CASSWGLAGESYNEQFF
>-|TRBJ1-1|TRBV27|-
TGTGCCAGCAGTTCGGACCGGCGCACTGAAGCTTTCTTT
CASSSDRRTEAFF
>-|TRBJ1-3|TRBV7-9|-
TGTGCCAGCAGCTTCGTCCGCTCTTCCCCACCTGGAAACACCATATATTTT
CASSFVRSSPPGNTIYF
>-|TRBJ2-2|TRBV5-1|TRBD2
TGCGCCAGCAGCGGGACTAGCGGGAGGAGCGGGGAGCTGTTTTTT
CASSGTSGRSGELFF
>-|TRBJ2-1|TRBV6-5|TRBD2
TGTGCCAGCTCCGTAGCGGGGGGCCTAAACAATGAGCAGTTCTTC
CASSVAGGLNNEQFF
>-|TRBJ1-2|TRBV6-5|TRBD1
TGTGCCAGCAGCCGGGACAGGGTATCCTATGGCTACACCTTC
CASSRDRVSYGYTF
>-|TRBJ2-5|TRBV7-6|-
TGTGCCAGCAGCTCCCAAGAGACCCAGTACTTC
CASSSQETQYF
>-|TRBJ2-4|TRBV28|-
TGTGCCAGCACCAAAGCTAGTGGACAGAACATTCAGTACTTC
CASTKASGQNIQYF
>-|TRBJ1-4|TRBV19|TRBD1
TGTGCCAGTAGTCAGGGACAGGCACCTAATGAAAAACTGTTTTTT
CASSQGQAPNEKLFF